These 25 T cell receptor beta chains originate from one sample sequenced in a study of T cell responses to AZD1222 COVID-19 vaccine. Clones were read by immunoSEQ multiplex PCR, and TCRdb kept only the in-frame ones, dropping some. The sample has about 100,000 clones, roughly nine tenths seen once. The sample consisted of peripheral blood, taken on day 0 of AZD1222 vaccination. The receptors here all came from an adult in good health.

V usage is TRBV9 and J usage is TRBJ2-3; D tentatively fits TRBD1 or TRBD2 (5 bases each). CDR1 is SGDLS, CDR2 YYNGEE, per germline. This CDR3 has 16 amino acids. The V end was cut by 0 bases, the J end by 0 bases, with 11 bases between. As DNA, the CDR3 is TGTGCCAGCAGCGTAGGACAGACTACTAGCACAGATACGCAGTATTTT. This gives the protein CASSVGQTTSTDTQYF.

The CDR3 region has the DNA TGTGCCAGCAGCCCCTCAGGGGGCAGGTACGAGCAGTACTTC. Translated: CASSPSGGRYEQYF. This chain connects TRBV27 to TRBJ2-7; TRBD1 matches 8 bases. J lost 4 bases, V lost 6 bases, and 8 bases had no gene match. Germline loops: CDR1 MNHEY, CDR2 SMNVEV (reference sequence). The CDR3 consists of 14 residues.

This clone was picked up a small number of times. The chain uses TRBV10-3 and TRBJ1-1; no clear D. Germline values: CDR1 ENHRY, CDR2 SYGVKD. V shed 6 bases and J shed 3 bases, with 11 bases lying between them. The CDR3 is made up of 13 amino acids. In nucleotides, the CDR3 is TGTGCCATCAGCCAGACCCGGGACACTGAAGCTTTCTTT. Translating it yields CAISQTRDTEAFF.

This rearrangement joins TRBV18 to TRBJ2-2; 8 positions agree with TRBD1. The length of the CDR3 is 16 residues. Trimming removed 2 bases from V and 2 bases from J; junction bases left unmatched: 4. Per germline, CDR1 KGHSH and CDR2 LQKENI. Written as DNA, the CDR3 is TGTGCCAGCTCACCAGCGGGACAGGCTAACACCGGGGAGCTGTTTTTT. Encoded protein: CASSPAGQANTGELFF.

The chain has TRBV30 and TRBJ2-5; D unresolved. This CDR3 is built from 13 residues. Germline-derived CDR1 and CDR2 are GTSNPN and SVGIG (reference sequence). V was shortened by 0 bases and J by 4 bases, with 9 bases between the two germline ends. The CDR3 DNA follows: TGTGCCTGGAGTGTACGGCGAGGAGAGACCCAGTACTTC. Its protein product is CAWSVRRGETQYF.

This clone has a single count. As DNA, the CDR3 is TGTGCCAGCAGTTATATCGGGGACTACGAGCAGTACTTC. Its translation is CASSYIGDYEQYF. The rearrangement uses TRBV6-2 or TRBV6-3 and TRBJ2-7; D is perhaps TRBD2 (5 bases). V was shortened by 3 bases and J by 3 bases, with 9 bases between the two germline ends. The CDR3 length is 13 residues. Looked up from germline, CDR1 is MNHEY and CDR2 is SVGEGT.

CDR3 nucleotides: TGTGCCAGCAGCCCGCGACTAGCGGGGGGCCCAAGCTCCTACAATGAGCAGTTCTTC. Encoded protein: CASSPRLAGGPSSYNEQFF. This chain links TRBV7-2 with TRBJ2-1; TRBD2 matches 13 bases. V was clipped by 5 bases and J by 0 bases; unmatched bases: 10. CDR1 is SGHTA, CDR2 FQGNSA, per germline. This CDR3 is 19 amino acids long.

The V and J genes are TRBV7-2 and TRBJ1-5; TRBD1 matches 11 bases. The CDR3 sequence is 14 residues long. Germline CDR1 is SGHTA and CDR2 is FQGNSA. The V and J ends lost 6 bases and 6 bases, in that order; junction bases with no gene match: 4. The CDR3 region is CASRSGTGGQPQHF. The CDR3 DNA reads TGTGCCAGCAGGTCCGGGACAGGGGGTCAGCCCCAGCATTTT.

The gene calls are TRBV29-1 and TRBJ2-3; 7 bases align to TRBD2. V trimming: 7 bases; J trimming: 0 bases; junction bases outside the gene matches: 7. The germline V gene encodes CDR1 SQVTM and CDR2 ANQGSEA. The CDR3 runs 14 residues. CDR3 protein: CSGIWGGSTDTQYF. In nucleotides, the CDR3 is TGCAGCGGAATCTGGGGGGGAAGCACAGATACGCAGTATTTT.

This clone was observed once. This sequence joins TRBV5-5 and TRBJ1-1; 9 bases match TRBD1. The CDR3 is 14 amino acids. After removal of 4 bases from V and 7 bases from J, the junction contained 8 bases not matched to a gene. Germline CDR1 and CDR2: SGHKS and YYEKEE (reference sequence). CDR3 region: CASSVRDRVHEAFF. CDR3 DNA: TGTGCCAGCAGCGTCCGGGACAGGGTTCATGAAGCTTTCTTT.

The chain couples TRBV11-3 to TRBJ1-6; the D is unclear. The length of the CDR3 is 15 residues. From germline, CDR1 is SGHNT and CDR2 YENEEA. Trimming took 5 bases from V and 4 from J, leaving 12 bases between them. The CDR3 here is CASSAEGTYNSPLHF. For the CDR3, the DNA is TGTGCCAGCAGCGCGGAAGGCACGTATAATTCACCCCTCCACTTT.

The rearrangement uses TRBV3-1 (or the pseudogene TRBV3-2) and TRBJ2-7; 7 bases align to TRBD1. After removal of 4 bases from V and 2 bases from J, the junction contained 5 bases not matched to a gene. The CDR3 consists of 14 residues. The V gene's germline CDR1 is LGHDT and CDR2 YNNKEL (reference sequence). CDR3 residues: CASSPRDSTYEQYF. In DNA, the CDR3 is TGTGCCAGCAGCCCCCGGGACAGTACCTACGAGCAGTACTTC.

The V gene is TRBV5-4, the J gene TRBJ2-7; 8 bases agree with TRBD1. CDR3 length equals 16 residues. Germline V gives CDR1 SGHNT, CDR2 YYREEE (reference sequence). V was pared by 4 bases and J by 2 bases, with 11 bases of the junction left unmatched. In DNA, the CDR3 is TGTGCCAGCAGCCCCGACAGGACAGGGACCCCCTACGAGCAGTACTTC. The encoded protein is CASSPDRTGTPYEQYF. The whole variable domain, filled in from reference TRBV5-4 and TRBJ2-7, reads ETGVTQSPTHLIKTRGQQVTLRCSSQSGHNTVSWYQQALGQGPQFIFQYYREEENGRGNFPPRFSGLQFPNYSSELNVNALELDDSALYLCASSPDRTGTPYEQYFGPGTRLTVT.

This clone was counted a single time. CDR3 in DNA: TGTGCCAGCAGCTTATTTACGGCAGCCAGGGAGACCCAGTACTTC. This translates into CASSLFTAARETQYF. V usage is TRBV7-3 and J usage is TRBJ2-5; no clear D gene. Trimming left V 2 bases short and J 5 bases short, with 15 bases between. The CDR3 is 15 amino acids. CDR1 is SGHTA and CDR2 is FQGTGA in the germline V gene. The full variable domain, its missing parts supplied by reference TRBV7-3 and TRBJ2-5, is GAGVSQTPSNKVTEKGKYVELRCDPISGHTALYWYRQSLGQGPEFLIYFQGTGAADDSGLPNDRFFAVRPEGSVSTLKIQRTERGDSAVYLCASSLFTAARETQYFGPGTRLLVL.

The genes are TRBV27 and TRBJ1-2; D is ambiguous. Germline V gene sequence: CDR1 MNHEY, CDR2 SMNVEV (reference sequence). Trimming removed 0 bases at V and 4 bases at J, with 9 bases between. The CDR3 spans 14 residues. The CDR3 DNA reads as TGTGCCAGCAGTTTATCAAGGATTACCTATGGCTACACCTTC. Its protein product is CASSLSRITYGYTF.

V gene TRBV18 combines with J gene TRBJ2-7; D is uncertain. This CDR3 contains 14 residues. V was shortened by 3 bases and J by 3 bases, with 12 bases between the two germline ends. CDR1 is KGHSH, CDR2 LQKENI, per germline. CDR3 bases: TGTGCCAGCTCACCGTTCGGCGGAGACTACGAGCAGTACTTC. This encodes CASSPFGGDYEQYF.

The CDR3 nucleotides read TGTGCCTGGAGTGTAACTCGATATAATTCACCCCTCCACTTT. It encodes CAWSVTRYNSPLHF. The V gene is TRBV30, the J gene TRBJ1-6, with no clear D. Germline assignment: CDR1 GTSNPN and CDR2 SVGIG (reference sequence). CDR3 length: 14 amino acids. Trimming pared 0 bases from V and 4 bases from J, leaving 7 bases between. The entire variable domain, with the rest obtained from reference TRBV30 and TRBJ1-6, is as follows: SQTIHQWPATLVQPVGSPLSLECTVEGTSNPNLYWYRQAAGRGLQLLFYSVGIGQISSEVPQNLSASRPQDRQFILSSKKLLLSDSGFYLCAWSVTRYNSPLHFGNGTRLTVT.

The rearrangement links TRBV7-3 to TRBJ2-7; the D gene is possibly TRBD2 (5 bases). V was shortened by 1 base and J by 1 base, with 14 bases between the two germline ends. From germline, CDR1 is SGHTA and CDR2 FQGTGA. This CDR3 comprises 16 residues. CDR3 protein: CASSLSGGRRSYEQYF. The CDR3 region has the DNA TGTGCCAGCAGCTTAAGCGGCGGGCGCCGGTCCTACGAGCAGTACTTC.

This clone was counted a single time. V gene TRBV18 combines with J gene TRBJ1-3; D remains unclear. This CDR3 spans 17 amino acids. V lost 3 bases and J 0 bases, leaving 15 bases between the germline ends. Germline assignment: CDR1 KGHSH and CDR2 LQKENI. In DNA form, the CDR3 reads TGTGCCAGCTCACCGTGGGGAGCAGCGGGCTCTGGAAACACCATATATTTT. This gives the protein CASSPWGAAGSGNTIYF.

V and J are TRBV19 and TRBJ1-3, with 7 bases matching TRBD1. The CDR3 consists of 13 residues. V shed 7 bases and J 2 bases; nucleotides not matched to a gene: 2. Per germline, CDR1 LNHDA and CDR2 SQIVND (reference sequence). Written as DNA, the CDR3 is TGTGCCAGTACAACAGGGGCTGGAAACACCATATATTTT. It translates to CASTTGAGNTIYF.

The chain is built from TRBV7-2 and TRBJ1-4; no clear D. Germline assignment: CDR1 SGHTA and CDR2 FQGNSA. The CDR3 totals 16 residues. Deletions cut 0 bases from V and 0 bases from J, with 8 bases between. CDR3 sequence (DNA): TGTGCCAGCAGCTTAGCAGGCGGGGCAACTAATGAAAAACTGTTTTTT. It is translated as CASSLAGGATNEKLFF. Full variable domain (missing parts from reference TRBV7-2 and TRBJ1-4): GAGVSQSPSNKVTEKGKDVELRCDPISGHTALYWYRQSLGQGLEFLIYFQGNSAPDKSGLPSDRFSAERTGGSVSTLTIQRTQQEDSAVYLCASSLAGGATNEKLFFGSGTQLSVL.

There are a few counts of this clone. The chain employs TRBV5-1 and TRBJ1-5; D unresolved. V was trimmed by 0 bases and J by 3 bases, leaving 4 bases between them. The CDR3 has 13 amino acids. Germline V CDR1 and CDR2: SGHRS, YFSETQ. The CDR3 sequence is CASSLDLNQPQHF. In DNA form, the CDR3 reads TGCGCCAGCAGCTTGGACCTCAATCAGCCCCAGCATTTT.

The chain uses TRBV7-3 and TRBJ1-2; 7 bases are shared with TRBD1. V lost 4 bases, J lost 9 bases, and 8 bases stayed unmatched. Germline loops: CDR1 SGHTA, CDR2 FQGTGA. The CDR3 runs 13 residues. Written as DNA, the CDR3 is TGTGCCAGCAGCTCCAGACAGGGTTTTCGCTACACCTTC. Protein product: CASSSRQGFRYTF.

This clone was detected only a few times. This chain links TRBV7-2 with TRBJ2-3; D is undetermined. Per the germline V gene, CDR1 is SGHTA and CDR2 is FQGNSA. The CDR3 has 15 residues. The ends were cut back, 1 base at V and 0 bases at J, with 8 bases in the middle. The CDR3 here is CASSLGVTSTDTQYF. The CDR3 nucleotides are TGTGCCAGCAGCTTAGGGGTCACTAGCACAGATACGCAGTATTTT.

V is TRBV5-1 and J is TRBJ2-5, with 9 bases fitting TRBD2. The germline V gene has CDR1 SGHRS and CDR2 YFSETQ. V was clipped by 5 bases and J by 4 bases; unmatched bases: 9. This CDR3 is 15 amino acids long. The CDR3 loop reads CASRVKGSGGETQYF. The CDR3 nucleotides read TGCGCCAGCAGGGTGAAGGGTAGCGGGGGAGAGACCCAGTACTTC.